The 30 T cell receptor beta chains reported below all come from one sample, sequenced in a study of T cells after posttransplantation cyclophosphamide. Generated by immunoSEQ multiplex PCR, the TCRdb table keeps only in-frame clones and is missing some. The sample lists roughly 42,000 clones, about 90% occurring once. Treatment was busulfan-fludarabine conditioning, a marrow graft, and cyclophosphamide on days +3 and +4. The sequencing used PBMCs, collected roughly 59 days after allogeneic stem cell transplant with posttransplant cyclophosphamide. Receptor source: a male patient aged 55 to 69 who received an allogeneic stem cell transplant from a related donor and was CMV-positive. Some T cells may possibly be graft donor cells.

V is TRBV12-5 and J is TRBJ1-1; possible D gene TRBD1, 6 bases. This CDR3 is built from 15 residues. V was trimmed by 3 bases and J by 1 base, leaving 12 bases between them. Germline V gene data show CDR1 as LGHNT and CDR2 as FRNRAP. The DNA of the CDR3 is TGTGCTAGTGGTTTTGGTACAGGGTGGAACACTGAAGCTTTCTTT. As protein: CASGFGTGWNTEAFF.

This chain links TRBV11-2 with TRBJ2-4; 11 bases align to TRBD2. Germline V gene sequence: CDR1 SGHAT, CDR2 FQNNGV. V shed 4 bases and J 6 bases; nucleotides not matched to a gene: 5. The CDR3 length is 15 residues. CDR3 coding DNA: TGTGCCAGCAGCTCTCTAGCGGGGGGCGGAAACATTCAGTACTTC. Amino acids: CASSSLAGGGNIQYF.

The chain couples TRBV5-1 to TRBJ1-2; TRBD1 is a possible D gene (5 bases). V dropped 4 bases and J dropped 3 bases, with 13 bases sitting between them. The length of the CDR3 is 14 residues. Germline V gene data show CDR1 as SGHRS and CDR2 as YFSETQ. Here the CDR3 reads CASSAGPLYYGYTF. The CDR3 bases are TGCGCCAGCAGCGCGGGGCCCCTTTACTATGGCTACACCTTC.

The V and J genes are TRBV6-1 and TRBJ2-3, with D maybe TRBD2 (5 bases). Germline values: CDR1 MNHNS, CDR2 SASEGT. This CDR3 region has 13 residues. Trimming left V 2 bases short and J 5 bases short, with 8 bases between. The DNA for the CDR3 is TGTGCCAGCAGTGAACGGAGGTTAGATACGCAGTATTTT. Translated: CASSERRLDTQYF.

J is TRBJ1-1 and V is TRBV18, with 8 bases identical to TRBD1. The ends lost 3 bases at V and 1 base at J; junction bases unmatched: 10. This CDR3 spans 17 amino acids. Per the germline V gene, CDR1 is KGHSH and CDR2 is LQKENI. The CDR3 region is CASSPLSRQGSNTEAFF. Here the CDR3 DNA reads TGTGCCAGCTCACCCCTCTCGAGACAGGGGTCGAACACTGAAGCTTTCTTT.

The chain joins TRBV7-2 to TRBJ1-1; D remains ambiguous. The V gene lost 2 bases and the J gene lost 0 bases, with 4 bases spanning the gap. The V gene's germline CDR1 is SGHTA and CDR2 FQGNSA. The CDR3 contains 13 residues. CDR3 protein: CASSLQVNTEAFF. The CDR3 region has the DNA TGTGCCAGCAGCTTACAGGTGAACACTGAAGCTTTCTTT.

The J gene is TRBJ1-2, the V gene TRBV29-1; no reliable D call. Germline values: CDR1 SQVTM, CDR2 ANQGSEA. Trimming shortened V by 3 bases and J by 8 bases, and 16 bases separated the two germline ends. The CDR3 contains 13 residues. The CDR3 sequence is CSVDSVYLEGYTF. The CDR3, as DNA: TGCAGCGTTGACTCTGTGTATCTAGAGGGCTACACCTTC.

This clone has more than one count but fewer than ten. V usage is TRBV19 and J usage is TRBJ1-5, with D maybe TRBD1 (5 bases). The germline V gene encodes CDR1 LNHDA and CDR2 SQIVND (reference sequence). This CDR3 comprises 16 residues. V was shortened by 3 bases and J by 7 bases, with 19 bases between the two germline ends. CDR3 amino acids: CASSMDSAGGVQPQHF. The CDR3 nucleotides are TGTGCCAGTAGTATGGATTCGGCGGGGGGAGTGCAGCCCCAGCATTTT.

This chain joins TRBV30 and TRBJ1-4, with D tentatively TRBD1 (6 bases). The length of the CDR3 is 13 residues. With 5 bases removed from V and 0 bases from J, the gap between germline ends came to 7 bases. From germline, CDR1 is GTSNPN and CDR2 SVGIG (reference sequence). CDR3 loop: CAWGQSTNEKLFF. The CDR3 coding sequence is TGTGCCTGGGGACAGTCAACTAATGAAAAACTGTTTTTT.

The chain employs TRBV30 and TRBJ1-1; unclear D gene. Germline V gene lookup returns CDR1 GTSNPN and CDR2 SVGIG (reference sequence). The CDR3 loop spans 13 amino acids. Trimming pared 0 bases from V and 0 bases from J, leaving 5 bases between. The CDR3 region is CAWSVTVNTEAFF. The CDR3 coding sequence is TGTGCCTGGAGTGTAACAGTGAACACTGAAGCTTTCTTT.

This chain links TRBV19 with TRBJ2-5; no clear D. V was trimmed by 3 bases and J by 5 bases, leaving 34 bases between them. This CDR3 region has 21 residues. CDR1 and CDR2 (germline): LNHDA, SQIVND (reference sequence). The DNA of the CDR3 is TGTGCCAGTAGTATGGCCGACTGGATTAGTCTAGTCCCCAGTCGGCCGGAGACCCAGTACTTC. This codes for CASSMADWISLVPSRPETQYF.

The chain uses TRBV30 and TRBJ1-2; unclear D gene. Germline V gene sequence: CDR1 GTSNPN, CDR2 SVGIG (reference sequence). The CDR3 length is 15 residues. Trimming left V 2 bases short and J 1 base short, with 14 bases between. DNA for the CDR3: TGTGCCTGGAGTCAATGGGAGCCGGTTAACTATGGCTACACCTTC. Protein product: CAWSQWEPVNYGYTF.

CDR3 in amino acids: CASSAEESFTDTQYF. CDR3 bases: TGTGCCAGCAGCGCGGAGGAGTCCTTCACAGATACGCAGTATTTT. This chain joins TRBV9 and TRBJ2-3; tentatively, D is TRBD2 (5 bases). V shed 3 bases and J shed 2 bases, with 13 bases lying between them. CDR1 SGDLS and CDR2 YYNGEE come from the germline V gene. The CDR3 loop spans 15 amino acids.

This sequence joins TRBV29-1 and TRBJ1-2; D uncertain. The CDR3 runs to 12 residues. CDR1 SQVTM and CDR2 ANQGSEA come from the germline V gene. V gave up 1 base and J gave up 4 bases, with 7 bases separating them. The DNA of the CDR3 is TGCAGCGTTGAAGGACACAGCTATGGCTACACCTTC. Its translation: CSVEGHSYGYTF.

The chain carries TRBV6-1 and TRBJ2-5; 11 bases are a match to TRBD2. Trimming removed 6 bases from V and 3 bases from J; junction bases left unmatched: 0. The CDR3 is 13 residues long. Germline V lookup: CDR1 MNHNS, CDR2 SASEGT. The CDR3 DNA reads TGTGCCAGCAGACTAGCGGGGGAAGAGACCCAGTACTTC. It translates to CASRLAGEETQYF.

The chain employs TRBV18 and TRBJ1-1; no firm D call. Germline CDR1 is KGHSH and CDR2 is LQKENI. The V gene lost 3 bases and the J gene lost 5 bases, with 7 bases spanning the gap. The CDR3 is 12 residues long. The CDR3 DNA sequence: TGTGCCAGCTCACCGGCCGGGACTGAAGCTTTCTTT. Protein product: CASSPAGTEAFF.

V and J are TRBV5-8 and TRBJ1-1; D remains unclear. The CDR3 has 15 amino acids. The germline CDR1 and CDR2 sequences are SGHTS and YDEGEE. V dropped 0 bases and J dropped 5 bases, with 14 bases sitting between them. In nucleotides, the CDR3 is TGTGCCAGCAGCTTGGTCGGAGGAAGAGGGACTGAAGCTTTCTTT. Its translation: CASSLVGGRGTEAFF.

The genes are TRBV11-2 and TRBJ1-2; TRBD1 aligns across 9 bases. Trimming cost V 0 bases and J 7 bases; bases outside gene matches: 6. Germline V gene sequence: CDR1 SGHAT, CDR2 FQNNGV. The CDR3 runs to 15 residues. The CDR3 region is CASSLEAGQGIGYTF. The CDR3 DNA follows: TGTGCCAGCAGCTTAGAGGCGGGACAGGGAATTGGCTACACCTTC.

The rearrangement joins TRBV2 to TRBJ2-7; 9 nucleotides match TRBD2. The CDR3 has 14 amino acids. V was pared by 8 bases and J by 6 bases, with 11 bases of the junction left unmatched. The V gene's germline CDR1 is SNHLY and CDR2 FYNNEI. The CDR3 sequence: CASGPGLARGEQYV. CDR3 DNA: TGTGCCAGCGGCCCGGGACTAGCTCGGGGCGAGCAGTACGTC.

This clone showed up just once. This chain connects TRBV4-1 to TRBJ2-7; D perhaps matches TRBD2 (6 bases). The CDR3 runs 15 residues. Germline loops: CDR1 MGHRA, CDR2 YSYEKL. V lost 1 base and J lost 5, with 15 bases in between. The CDR3: CASSQAGDPYHEQYF. CDR3 DNA: TGCGCCAGCAGCCAAGCGGGGGACCCCTACCACGAGCAGTACTTC.

The chain combines TRBV5-1 with TRBJ1-4; no reliable D call. Deletions cut 4 bases from V and 0 bases from J, with 10 bases between. Germline V lookup: CDR1 SGHRS, CDR2 YFSETQ. The CDR3 length is 15 residues. The CDR3 region is CASSLRETTNEKLFF. The CDR3 region has the DNA TGCGCCAGCAGCCTCCGGGAAACAACTAATGAAAAACTGTTTTTT.

The chain links TRBV6-1 to TRBJ2-5, with 8 bases identical to TRBD1. The J call may be incorrect, as the DNA end agrees better with TRBJ2-7. The germline CDR1 and CDR2 sequences are MNHNS and SASEGT. The CDR3 totals 15 residues. The CDR3 reads CASSEEGGRGREQYF. CDR3 in DNA: TGTGCCAGCAGTGAAGAGGGTGGCAGGGGGCGCGAGCAGTACTTC.

V and J are TRBV5-1 and TRBJ1-2; D might be TRBD1 (6 bases). Germline V CDR1 and CDR2: SGHRS, YFSETQ. This CDR3 has 15 amino acids. With 0 bases removed from V and 3 bases from J, the gap between germline ends came to 12 bases. In DNA, the CDR3 is TGCGCCAGCAGCTTGGCGCTGAACAGGGACTATGGCTACACCTTC. This gives the protein CASSLALNRDYGYTF.

The V gene is TRBV5-1, the J gene TRBJ1-1, with a possible D match to TRBD1 (6 bases). In germline, CDR1 is SGHRS, CDR2 YFSETQ. Trimming left V 4 bases short and J 6 bases short, with 22 bases between. There are 16 residues in the CDR3. CDR3 sequence: CASSPEGGEGVAEAFF. The CDR3, as DNA: TGCGCCAGCAGCCCCGAGGGGGGGGAAGGGGTGGCTGAAGCTTTCTTT.

A single count supports this clone. The V call is TRBV5-1, the J call TRBJ2-2, with 13 bases lining up with TRBD2. CDR3 length equals 18 residues. With 3 bases clipped from V and 5 bases from J, the junction kept 10 bases outside the gene matches. In germline, CDR1 is SGHRS, CDR2 YFSETQ. CDR3 DNA sequence: TGCGCCAGCAGCTGGTCCGGGACTAGCGGGGCCCTTACCGGGGAGCTGTTTTTT. Amino acid sequence: CASSWSGTSGALTGELFF.

Only a few counts were recorded for this clone. V usage is TRBV5-6 and J usage is TRBJ1-2; a weak D match, TRBD1 (5 bases). Germline loops: CDR1 SGHDT, CDR2 YYEEEE. V lost 4 bases, J lost 1 base, and 11 bases lay in between. The CDR3 has 14 residues. The CDR3 sequence is CASSLLGGNYGYTF. CDR3 nucleotide sequence: TGTGCCAGCAGCCTCCTGGGGGGTAACTATGGCTACACCTTC.

In this sample, this clone turned up once. The chain employs TRBV2 and TRBJ1-4; no reliable D call. CDR3 size: 14 residues. The germline gives CDR1 SNHLY, CDR2 FYNNEI. Deletions cut 4 bases from V and 5 bases from J, with 11 bases between. CDR3 sequence (DNA): TGTGCCAGCAGTGTGACGGGGTGGAATGAAAAACTGTTTTTT. It translates to CASSVTGWNEKLFF. Full variable domain (missing parts from reference TRBV2 and TRBJ1-4): EPEVTQTPSHQVTQMGQEVILRCVPISNHLYFYWYRQILGQKVEFLVSFYNNEISEKSEIFDDQFSVERPDGSNFTLKIRSTKLEDSAMYFCASSVTGWNEKLFFGSGTQLSVL.

This chain links TRBV27 with TRBJ1-2; D not certain. CDR3 length: 11 amino acids. Per germline, CDR1 MNHEY and CDR2 SMNVEV (reference sequence). With 6 bases removed from V and 7 bases from J, the gap between germline ends came to 9 bases. The CDR3 coding sequence is TGTGCCAGCAGGTTCGGCGGTGGCTACACCTTC. It translates to CASRFGGGYTF.

This clone has only a few counts. V usage is TRBV5-1 and J usage is TRBJ1-1; D not resolved. In germline, CDR1 is SGHRS, CDR2 YFSETQ. Trimming took off 0 bases at V and 1 base at J, with 10 bases between the two ends. The CDR3 runs to 15 residues. CDR3: CASSLGPARNTEAFF. CDR3 bases: TGCGCCAGCAGCTTGGGTCCAGCTAGGAACACTGAAGCTTTCTTT.

The V gene is TRBV4-1, the J gene TRBJ1-1, with unresolved D. V was clipped by 1 base and J by 1 base, with 7 bases between them. The length of the CDR3 is 14 residues. In germline, CDR1 is MGHRA, CDR2 YSYEKL. Here the CDR3 DNA reads TGCGCCAGCAGCCAAGGACTGAAGAACACTGAAGCTTTCTTT. This codes for CASSQGLKNTEAFF.